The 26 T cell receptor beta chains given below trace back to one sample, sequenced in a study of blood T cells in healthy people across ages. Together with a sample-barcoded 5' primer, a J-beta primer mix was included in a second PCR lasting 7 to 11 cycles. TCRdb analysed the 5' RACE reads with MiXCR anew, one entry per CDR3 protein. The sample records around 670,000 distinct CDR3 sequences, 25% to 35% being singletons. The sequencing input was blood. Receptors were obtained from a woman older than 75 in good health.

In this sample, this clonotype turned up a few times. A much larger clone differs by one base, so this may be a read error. CDR3 region: CVSSQAARGTEQFF. CDR3 in DNA: TGTGTCAGCAGCCAAGCGGCGCGGGGGACTGAGCAGTTCTTC. The chain combines TRBV3-1 with TRBJ2-1, with TRBD2 identical over 7 bases. Germline CDR1 and CDR2: LGHDT and YNNKEL (reference sequence). There are 14 residues in the CDR3.

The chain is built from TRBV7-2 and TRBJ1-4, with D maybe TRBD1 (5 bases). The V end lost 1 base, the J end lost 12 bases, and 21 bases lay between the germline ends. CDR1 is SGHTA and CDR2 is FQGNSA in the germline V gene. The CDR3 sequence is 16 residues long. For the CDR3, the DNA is TGTGCCAGCAGCTTAGGAAGAGGGACCGCGGATGGGCAACTGTTTTTT. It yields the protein CASSLGRGTADGQLFF.

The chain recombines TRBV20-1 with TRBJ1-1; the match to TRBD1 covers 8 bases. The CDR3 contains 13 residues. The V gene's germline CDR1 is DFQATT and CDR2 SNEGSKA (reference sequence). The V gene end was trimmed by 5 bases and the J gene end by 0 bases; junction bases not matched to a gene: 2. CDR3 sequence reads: CSALGQVNTEAFF. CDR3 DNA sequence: TGCAGTGCTTTGGGACAGGTGAACACTGAAGCTTTCTTT.

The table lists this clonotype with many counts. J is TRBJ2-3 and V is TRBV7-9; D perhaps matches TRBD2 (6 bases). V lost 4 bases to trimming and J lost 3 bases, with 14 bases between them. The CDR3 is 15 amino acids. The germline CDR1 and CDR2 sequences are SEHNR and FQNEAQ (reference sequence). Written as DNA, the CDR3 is TGTGCCAGCAGCTCTCTAGCGTATTCTACAGATACGCAGTATTTT. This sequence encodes CASSSLAYSTDTQYF.

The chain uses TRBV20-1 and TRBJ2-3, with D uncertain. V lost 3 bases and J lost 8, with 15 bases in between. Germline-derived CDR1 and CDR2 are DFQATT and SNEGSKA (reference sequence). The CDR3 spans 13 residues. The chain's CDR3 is CSASRAGVSTQYF. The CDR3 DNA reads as TGCAGTGCTAGTCGGGCAGGTGTGAGTACGCAGTATTTT.

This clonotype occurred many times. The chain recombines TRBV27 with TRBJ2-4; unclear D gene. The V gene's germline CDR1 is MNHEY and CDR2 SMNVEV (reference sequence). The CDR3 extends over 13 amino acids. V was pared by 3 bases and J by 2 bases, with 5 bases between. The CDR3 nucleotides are TGTGCCAGCAGTTTGGCTCCCAAAAACATTCAGTACTTC. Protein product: CASSLAPKNIQYF.

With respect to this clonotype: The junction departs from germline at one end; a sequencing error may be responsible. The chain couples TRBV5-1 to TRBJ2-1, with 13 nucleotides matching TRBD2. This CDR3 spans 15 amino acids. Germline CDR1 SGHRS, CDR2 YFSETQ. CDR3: CANSSGTSGAGEQFF. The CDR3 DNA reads TGCGCCAACAGCTCCGGGACTAGCGGGGCCGGGGAGCAGTTCTTC. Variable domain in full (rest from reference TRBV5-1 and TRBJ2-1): KAGVTQTPRYLIKTRGQQVTLSCSPISGHRSVSWYQQTPGQGLQFLFEYFSETQRNKGNFPGRFSGRQFSNSRSEMNVSTLELGDSALYLCANSSGTSGAGEQFFGPGTRLTVL.

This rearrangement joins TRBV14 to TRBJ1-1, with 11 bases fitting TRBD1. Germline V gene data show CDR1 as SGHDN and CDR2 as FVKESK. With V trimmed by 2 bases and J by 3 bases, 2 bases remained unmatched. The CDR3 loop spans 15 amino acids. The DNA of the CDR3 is TGTGCCAGCAGCCAACGGGGACAGGGGGACACTGAAGCTTTCTTT. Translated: CASSQRGQGDTEAFF.

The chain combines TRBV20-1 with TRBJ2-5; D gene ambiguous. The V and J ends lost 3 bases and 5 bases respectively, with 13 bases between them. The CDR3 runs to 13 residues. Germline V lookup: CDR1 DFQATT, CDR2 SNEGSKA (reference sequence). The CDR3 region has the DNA TGCAGTGCTAGTAGGCCAGCCCAGGAGACCCAGTACTTC. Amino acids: CSASRPAQETQYF.

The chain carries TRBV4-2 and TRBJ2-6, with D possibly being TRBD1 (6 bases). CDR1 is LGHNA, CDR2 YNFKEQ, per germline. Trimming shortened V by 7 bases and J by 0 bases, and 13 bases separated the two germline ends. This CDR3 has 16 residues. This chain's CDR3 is CASTVDSGSGANVLTF. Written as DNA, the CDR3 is TGTGCCAGCACCGTGGACAGCGGCTCTGGGGCCAACGTCCTGACTTTC.

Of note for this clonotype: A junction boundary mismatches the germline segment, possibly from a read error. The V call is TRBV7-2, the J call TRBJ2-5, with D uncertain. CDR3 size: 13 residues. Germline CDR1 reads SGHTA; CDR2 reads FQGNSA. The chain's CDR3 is CAISPDGEETQYF. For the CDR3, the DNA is TGTGCCATCAGCCCCGACGGCGAAGAGACCCAGTACTTC.

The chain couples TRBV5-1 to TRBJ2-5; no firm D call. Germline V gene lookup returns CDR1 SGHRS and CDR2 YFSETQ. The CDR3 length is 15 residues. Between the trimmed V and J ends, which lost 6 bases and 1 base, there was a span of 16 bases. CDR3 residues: CASTVLSLGQETQYF. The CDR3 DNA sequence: TGCGCCAGCACGGTCTTGAGCCTGGGCCAAGAGACCCAGTACTTC. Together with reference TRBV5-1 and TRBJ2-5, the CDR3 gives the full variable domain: KAGVTQTPRYLIKTRGQQVTLSCSPISGHRSVSWYQQTPGQGLQFLFEYFSETQRNKGNFPGRFSGRQFSNSRSEMNVSTLELGDSALYLCASTVLSLGQETQYFGPGTRLLVL.

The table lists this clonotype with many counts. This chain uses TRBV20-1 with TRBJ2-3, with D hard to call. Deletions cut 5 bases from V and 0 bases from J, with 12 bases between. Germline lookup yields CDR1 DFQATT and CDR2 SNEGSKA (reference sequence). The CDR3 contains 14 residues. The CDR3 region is CSALLPGSTDTQYF. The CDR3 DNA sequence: TGCAGTGCTCTCCTCCCCGGGAGCACAGATACGCAGTATTTT.

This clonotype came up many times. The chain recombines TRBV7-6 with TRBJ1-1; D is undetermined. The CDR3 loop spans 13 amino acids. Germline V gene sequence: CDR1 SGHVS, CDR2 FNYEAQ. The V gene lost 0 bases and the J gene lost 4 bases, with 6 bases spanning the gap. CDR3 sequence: CASSLARVTEAFF. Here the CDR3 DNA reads TGTGCCAGCAGCTTAGCGAGGGTCACTGAAGCTTTCTTT.

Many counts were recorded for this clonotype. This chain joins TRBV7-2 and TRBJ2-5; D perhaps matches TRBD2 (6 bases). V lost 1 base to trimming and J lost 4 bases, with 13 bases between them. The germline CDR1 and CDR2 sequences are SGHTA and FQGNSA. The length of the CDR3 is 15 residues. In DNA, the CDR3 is TGTGCCAGCAGCTTAGTCCGGGGAGGTAGAGAGACCCAGTACTTC. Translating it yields CASSLVRGGRETQYF.

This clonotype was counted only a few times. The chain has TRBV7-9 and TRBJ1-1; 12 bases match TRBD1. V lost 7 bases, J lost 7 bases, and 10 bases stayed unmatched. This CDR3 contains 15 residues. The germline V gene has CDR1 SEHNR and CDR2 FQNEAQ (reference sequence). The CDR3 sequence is CASTEGTGGASEAFF. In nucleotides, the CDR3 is TGTGCCAGCACCGAGGGGACAGGGGGCGCGAGTGAAGCTTTCTTT.

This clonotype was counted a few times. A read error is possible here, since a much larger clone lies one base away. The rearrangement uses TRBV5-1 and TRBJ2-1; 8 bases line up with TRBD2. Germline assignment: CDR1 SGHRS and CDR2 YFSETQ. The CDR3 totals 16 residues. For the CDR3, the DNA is TGCGCCGGCAGCTTGGTTGTCGGGGGGGCATCCAATGAGCAGTTCTTC. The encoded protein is CAGSLVVGGASNEQFF. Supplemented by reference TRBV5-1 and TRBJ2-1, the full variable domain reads KAGVTQTPRYLIKTRGQQVTLSCSPISGHRSVSWYQQTPGQGLQFLFEYFSETQRNKGNFPGRFSGRQFSNSRSEMNVSTLELGDSALYLCAGSLVVGGASNEQFFGPGTRLTVL.

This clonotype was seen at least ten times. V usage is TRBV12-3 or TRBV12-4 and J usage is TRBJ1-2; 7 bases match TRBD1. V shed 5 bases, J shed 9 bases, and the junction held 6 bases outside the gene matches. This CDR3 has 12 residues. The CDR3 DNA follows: TGTGCCAGCAGTAGAAGGGACAGCAGCTACACCTTC. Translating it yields CASSRRDSSYTF.

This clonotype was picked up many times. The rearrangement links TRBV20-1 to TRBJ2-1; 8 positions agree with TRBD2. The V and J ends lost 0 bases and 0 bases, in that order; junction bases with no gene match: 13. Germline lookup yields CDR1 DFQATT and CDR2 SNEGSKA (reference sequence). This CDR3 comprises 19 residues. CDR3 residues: CSARDAGPRGGSSYNEQFF. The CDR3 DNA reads TGCAGTGCTAGAGATGCCGGCCCCCGGGGGGGCAGCTCCTACAATGAGCAGTTCTTC.

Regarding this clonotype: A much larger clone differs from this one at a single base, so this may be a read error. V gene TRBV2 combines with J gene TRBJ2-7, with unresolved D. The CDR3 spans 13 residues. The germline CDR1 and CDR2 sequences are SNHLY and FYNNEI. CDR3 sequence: CASSRLASYGQYF. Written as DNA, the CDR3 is TGTGCCAGCAGCCGACTGGCCTCCTACGGGCAGTACTTC.

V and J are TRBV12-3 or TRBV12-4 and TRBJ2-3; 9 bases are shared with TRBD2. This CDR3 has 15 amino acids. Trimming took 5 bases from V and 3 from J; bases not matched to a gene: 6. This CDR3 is CASSPQRGETDTQYF. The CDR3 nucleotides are TGTGCCAGCAGTCCCCAGCGGGGGGAAACAGATACGCAGTATTTT.

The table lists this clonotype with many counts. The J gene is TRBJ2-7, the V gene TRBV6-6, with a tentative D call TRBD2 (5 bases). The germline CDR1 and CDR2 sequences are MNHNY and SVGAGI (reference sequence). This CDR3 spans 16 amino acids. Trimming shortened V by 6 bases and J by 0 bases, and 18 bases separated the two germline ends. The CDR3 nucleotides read TGTGCCAGCAGAGAGATTTGGACTCCGAGCTCCTACGAGCAGTACTTC. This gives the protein CASREIWTPSSYEQYF.

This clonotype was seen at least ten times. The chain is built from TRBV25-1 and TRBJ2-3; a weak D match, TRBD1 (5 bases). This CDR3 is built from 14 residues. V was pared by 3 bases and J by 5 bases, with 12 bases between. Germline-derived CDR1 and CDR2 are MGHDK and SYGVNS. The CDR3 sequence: CASSEPDRVDTQYF. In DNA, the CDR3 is TGTGCCAGCAGTGAGCCAGACAGAGTAGATACGCAGTATTTT.

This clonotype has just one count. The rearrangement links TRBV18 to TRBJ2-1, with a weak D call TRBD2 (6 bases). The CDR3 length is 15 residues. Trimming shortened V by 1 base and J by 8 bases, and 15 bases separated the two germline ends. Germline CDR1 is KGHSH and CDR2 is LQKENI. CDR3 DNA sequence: TGTGCCAGCTCACCACGCGGACTAAAGGCCGATGAGCAGTTCTTC. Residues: CASSPRGLKADEQFF.

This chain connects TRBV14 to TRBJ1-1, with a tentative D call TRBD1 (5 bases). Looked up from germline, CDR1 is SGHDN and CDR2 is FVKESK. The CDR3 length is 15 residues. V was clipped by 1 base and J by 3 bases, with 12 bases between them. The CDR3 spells CASSQVQGWDTEAFF. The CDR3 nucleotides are TGTGCCAGCAGCCAAGTTCAGGGTTGGGACACTGAAGCTTTCTTT.

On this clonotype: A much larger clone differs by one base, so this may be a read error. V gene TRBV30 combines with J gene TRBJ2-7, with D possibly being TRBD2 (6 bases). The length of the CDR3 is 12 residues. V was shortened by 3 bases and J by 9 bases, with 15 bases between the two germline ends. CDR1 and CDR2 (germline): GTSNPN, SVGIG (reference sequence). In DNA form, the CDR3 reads TGTGCCTGGAGGGAGGGACCCAGGAGGCAGTACTTC. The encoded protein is CAWREGPRRQYF.